Listed below are T cell receptor beta chains from one sample, sequenced in a study of OX40 agonist ivuxolimab in advanced cancers. The table came from immunoSEQ multiplex PCR; TCRdb's copy has only in-frame clones and leaves some out. Counted here are approximately 80,000 clones, around 90% occurring once; the ten biggest clones make up 0.3% to 0.4%. This material consisted of CD4+ or CD8+ T cells sorted from blood, taken in a trial of the OX40 agonist ivuxolimab. Source of these receptors: an adult with an advanced solid tumor such as melanoma, head and neck, liver or kidney cancer. CDR3s include the opening cysteine and the closing phenylalanine or tryptophan. D genes are given only for firm matches. Rows may omit the clone size; those that give it use once, few, many or a size class.

>TRBV28|.|TRBJ1-1|TRBD1
CASLYFPGQASLHTEAFF
TGTGCCAGCCTCTATTTTCCGGGACAGGCCTCACTCCACACTGAAGCTTTCTTT
>TRBV28|.|TRBJ1-2|TRBD1
CASSILDREHGYTF
TGTGCCAGCAGTATCCTGGACAGGGAACATGGCTACACCTTC
>TRBV6-5|once|TRBJ2-5|TRBD2
CASRPSGGAGETQYF
TGTGCCAGCAGGCCAAGCGGGGGGGCCGGGGAGACCCAGTACTTC
>TRBV5-8|.|TRBJ1-5|.
CASSLGDGDNQPQHF
TGTGCCAGCAGCTTAGGAGACGGAGACAATCAGCCCCAGCATTTT
>TRBV29-1|.|TRBJ2-3|TRBD1
CSVRDRGPDTQYF
TGCAGCGTACGGGACAGGGGCCCAGATACGCAGTATTTT
>TRBV7-6|.|TRBJ2-3|TRBD2
CASSHPLGTSGTDTQYF
TGTGCCAGCAGCCACCCCTTGGGGACTAGCGGCACAGATACGCAGTATTTT
>TRBV15|.|TRBJ2-4|TRBD1
CATSKPGQGAKNIQYF
TGTGCCACCAGCAAACCGGGACAGGGGGCCAAAAACATTCAGTACTTC
>TRBV5-1|.|TRBJ1-1|.
CASSLNPGVSAEAFF
TGCGCCAGCAGCTTGAATCCAGGGGTCTCCGCTGAAGCTTTCTTT
>TRBV9|.|TRBJ2-1|TRBD2
CASSLAGDSYNEQFF
TGTGCCAGCAGCCTAGCGGGGGACTCCTACAATGAGCAGTTCTTC
>TRBV4-1|once|TRBJ1-1|.
CASSQGGKNTEAFF
TGCGCCAGCAGCCAAGGGGGGAAGAACACTGAAGCTTTCTTT
>TRBV11-2|few|TRBJ2-2|.
CASSPWTITGELFF
TGTGCCAGCAGCCCCTGGACTATAACCGGGGAGCTGTTTTTT
>TRBV6-1|few|TRBJ1-5|.
CASSVNREQPQHF
TGTGCCAGCAGTGTCAACAGGGAGCAGCCCCAGCATTTT
>TRBV28|.|TRBJ2-3|TRBD1
CASSLRTGPDTQYF
TGTGCCAGCAGTCTACGGACAGGGCCAGATACGCAGTATTTT
>TRBV5-1|.|TRBJ2-1|.
CASSPSSGSYNEQFF
TGCGCCAGCAGCCCTTCCAGCGGATCCTACAATGAGCAGTTCTTC
>TRBV7-2|once|TRBJ1-2|.
CASSLSIGGIYGYTF
TGTGCCAGCAGCCTATCAATAGGGGGAATTTATGGCTACACCTTC
>TRBV30|.|TRBJ1-1|TRBD1
CAWRAPGGANTEAFF
TGTGCCTGGAGGGCACCAGGGGGCGCGAACACTGAAGCTTTCTTT
>TRBV21-1|.|TRBJ1-2|.
CASSTWGRHGYTF
TGTGCCAGCAGCACCTGGGGTAGGCATGGCTACACCTTC
>TRBV6-1|.|TRBJ1-1|TRBD1
CASKLTGDETEAFF
TGTGCCAGCAAATTAACAGGGGATGAAACTGAAGCTTTCTTT
>TRBV5-1|.|TRBJ1-2|.
CASSKDPADGYTF
TGCGCCAGCAGCAAAGACCCGGCGGATGGCTACACCTTC
>TRBV5-4|.|TRBJ2-2|.
CASSLVGQYTGELFF
TGTGCCAGCAGCTTGGTAGGGCAGTACACCGGGGAGCTGTTTTTT